This T cell receptor beta chain is from a study of T cells after yellow fever vaccination. The CDR3 covers 15 residues. Germline assignment: CDR1 MNHEY and CDR2 SVGAGI. Deletions cut 5 bases from V and 3 bases from J, with 15 bases between. By 5'RACE template switching, TCR cDNA was produced, with a universal primer site and UMIs added in the process. Using its own MiXCR run on the 5' RACE reads, TCRdb lists one record per CDR3 protein. The sample has 250,000 to 400,000 distinct CDR3 sequences; 4.1% are singletons. The receptor comes from a man between 18 and 35 years old who received the YFV17D yellow fever vaccine. The chain combines TRBV6-5 with TRBJ2-3, with no clear D. Source: PBMCs, taken 5 days after the yellow fever booster vaccination. CDR3 amino acids: CASSGVDPGTDTQYF. In DNA, the CDR3 is TGTGCCAGCAGTGGTGTGGACCCCGGGACAGATACGCAGTATTTT.